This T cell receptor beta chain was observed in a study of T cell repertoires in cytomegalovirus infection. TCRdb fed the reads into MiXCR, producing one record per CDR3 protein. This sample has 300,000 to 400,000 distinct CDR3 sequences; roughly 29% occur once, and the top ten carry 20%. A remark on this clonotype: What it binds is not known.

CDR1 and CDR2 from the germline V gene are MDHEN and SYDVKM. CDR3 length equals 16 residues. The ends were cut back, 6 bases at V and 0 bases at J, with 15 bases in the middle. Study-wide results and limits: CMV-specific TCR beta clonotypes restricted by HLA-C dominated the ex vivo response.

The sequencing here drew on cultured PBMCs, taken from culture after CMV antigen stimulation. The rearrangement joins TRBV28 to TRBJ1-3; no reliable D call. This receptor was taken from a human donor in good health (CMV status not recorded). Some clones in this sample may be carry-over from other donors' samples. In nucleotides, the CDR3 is TGTGCCAGCAGGCAAAGTGCAGGAAGCTCTGGAAACACCATATATTTT. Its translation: CASRQSAGSSGNTIYF.